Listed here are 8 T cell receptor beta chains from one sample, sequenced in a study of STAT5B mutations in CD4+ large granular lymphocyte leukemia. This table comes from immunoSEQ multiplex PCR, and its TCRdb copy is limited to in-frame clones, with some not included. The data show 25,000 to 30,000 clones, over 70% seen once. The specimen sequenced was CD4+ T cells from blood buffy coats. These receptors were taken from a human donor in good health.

CDR3 coding DNA: TGCGCCAGCAGCTTGGATACAGCCAAGGAGACCCAGTACTTC. Translating gives CASSLDTAKETQYF. The chain employs TRBV5-1 and TRBJ2-5; D not resolved. Trimming took 0 bases from V and 5 from J, leaving 11 bases between them. The CDR3 covers 14 residues. The germline CDR1 and CDR2 sequences are SGHRS and YFSETQ.

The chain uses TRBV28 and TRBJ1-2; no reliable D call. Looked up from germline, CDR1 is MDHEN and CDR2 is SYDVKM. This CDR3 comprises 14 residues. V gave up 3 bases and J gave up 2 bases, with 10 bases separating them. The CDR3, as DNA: TGTGCCAGCAGTTTCCCGGAGGTGAACTATGGCTACACCTTC. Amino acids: CASSFPEVNYGYTF.

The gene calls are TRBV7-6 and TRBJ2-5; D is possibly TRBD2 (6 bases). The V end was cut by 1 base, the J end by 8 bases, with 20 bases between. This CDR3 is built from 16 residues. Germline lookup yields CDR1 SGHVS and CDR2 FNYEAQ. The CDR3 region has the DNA TGTGCCAGCAGCTTAGATAGCGGCATCGAGAGCGGTACCCAGTACTTC. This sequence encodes CASSLDSGIESGTQYF.

CDR3 nucleotides: TGTGCCACCAGCAGAGATCTGGAGGGAGGCTACGAGCAGTACTTC. Translated: CATSRDLEGGYEQYF. The chain uses TRBV15 and TRBJ2-7, with D possibly being TRBD2 (6 bases). The CDR3 is 15 amino acids. Deletions cut 0 bases from V and 3 bases from J, with 12 bases between. CDR1 and CDR2 from the germline V gene are LNHNV and YYDKDF (reference sequence).

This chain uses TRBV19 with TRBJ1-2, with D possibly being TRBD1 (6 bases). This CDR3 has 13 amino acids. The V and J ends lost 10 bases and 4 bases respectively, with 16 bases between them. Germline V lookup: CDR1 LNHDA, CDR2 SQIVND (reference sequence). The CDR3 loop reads CATLGGLSYGYTF. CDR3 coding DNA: TGTGCCACCCTAGGGGGATTGAGCTATGGCTACACCTTC.

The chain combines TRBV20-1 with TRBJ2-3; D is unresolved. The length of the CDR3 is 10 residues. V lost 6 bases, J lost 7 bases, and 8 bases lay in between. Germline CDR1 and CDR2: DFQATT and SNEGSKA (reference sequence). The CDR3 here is CSAVEHTQYF. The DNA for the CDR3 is TGCAGTGCCGTGGAACATACGCAGTATTTT.

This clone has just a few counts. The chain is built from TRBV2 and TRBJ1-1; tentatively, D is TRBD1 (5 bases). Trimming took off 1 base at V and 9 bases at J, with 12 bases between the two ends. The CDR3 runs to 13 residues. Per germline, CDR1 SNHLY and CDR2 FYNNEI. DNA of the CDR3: TGTGCCAGCAGTGAAGGATTAGGGGACCAAGCTTTCTTT. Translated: CASSEGLGDQAFF.

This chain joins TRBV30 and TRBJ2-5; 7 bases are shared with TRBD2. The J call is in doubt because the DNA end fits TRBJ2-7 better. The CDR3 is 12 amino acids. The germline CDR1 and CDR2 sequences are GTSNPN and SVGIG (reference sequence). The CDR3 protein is CAWSGGGYEQYF. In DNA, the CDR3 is TGTGCCTGGAGTGGGGGGGGCTACGAGCAGTACTTC.